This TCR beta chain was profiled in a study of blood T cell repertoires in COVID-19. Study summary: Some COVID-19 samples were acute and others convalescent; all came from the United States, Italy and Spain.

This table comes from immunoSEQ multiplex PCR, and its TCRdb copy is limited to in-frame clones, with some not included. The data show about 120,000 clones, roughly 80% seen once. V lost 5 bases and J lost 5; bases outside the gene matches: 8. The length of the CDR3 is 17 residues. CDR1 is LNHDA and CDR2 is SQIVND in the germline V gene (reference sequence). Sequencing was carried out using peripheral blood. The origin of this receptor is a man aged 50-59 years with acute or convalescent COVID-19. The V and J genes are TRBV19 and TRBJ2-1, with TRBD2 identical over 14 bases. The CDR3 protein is CASSLWTSGGTNNEQFF. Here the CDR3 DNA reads TGTGCCAGTAGTCTATGGACTAGCGGGGGGACGAACAATGAGCAGTTCTTC.